Below are 29 T cell receptor beta chains sequenced from a single sample in a study of blood T cell repertoires in COVID-19. Measured with immunoSEQ multiplex PCR; TCRdb has only the in-frame clones, and not every one. There are roughly 170,000 clones in the sample; about 84% occur only once, and approximately 12% lies in the top ten. The sequenced sample was PBMCs or T cells enriched from blood (not recorded which). The receptors were sampled from a man over 45 who had recovered from COVID-19.

The rearrangement joins TRBV2 to TRBJ2-5; 7 nucleotides align to TRBD2. The CDR3 sequence is 17 residues long. With V trimmed by 0 bases and J by 4 bases, 11 bases remained unmatched. Germline V lookup: CDR1 SNHLY, CDR2 FYNNEI. The CDR3 is CASSEALRGVHRETQYF. The CDR3 DNA reads TGTGCCAGCAGTGAAGCGCTTCGGGGGGTTCATAGAGAGACCCAGTACTTC.

The gene calls are TRBV2 and TRBJ2-3, with D maybe TRBD1 (5 bases). This CDR3 is built from 15 residues. Germline CDR1 reads SNHLY; CDR2 reads FYNNEI. With 2 bases removed from V and 2 bases from J, the gap between germline ends came to 11 bases. CDR3 nucleotide sequence: TGTGCCAGCAGTGAATGGGTAGGGGTCACAGATACGCAGTATTTT. Protein product: CASSEWVGVTDTQYF.

The CDR3 DNA is TGTGCCAGCAGCCGAGAGGAGACAGGGGGCTCACCCCTCCACTTT. As protein: CASSREETGGSPLHF. The chain joins TRBV3-1 (or the pseudogene TRBV3-2) to TRBJ1-6, with TRBD1 matching 10 bases. Germline V lookup: CDR1 LGHDT, CDR2 YNNKEL (reference sequence). CDR3 size: 15 residues. J was trimmed by 10 bases and V by 4 bases; bases with no gene match: 7.

V is TRBV29-1 and J is TRBJ1-1; 7 bases fit TRBD1. The CDR3 runs 12 residues. The germline CDR1 and CDR2 sequences are SQVTM and ANQGSEA. V was clipped by 6 bases and J by 0 bases; unmatched bases: 1. CDR3 loop: CSVGQMNTEAFF. CDR3 bases: TGCAGCGTGGGACAGATGAACACTGAAGCTTTCTTT.

This clone was seen only once. This rearrangement joins TRBV7-2 to TRBJ1-2, with 8 bases matching TRBD1. Germline trimming cut 1 base from V and 3 bases from J; bases unmatched to any gene: 16. This CDR3 comprises 19 residues. Germline V gives CDR1 SGHTA, CDR2 FQGNSA. The CDR3 bases are TGTGCCAGCAGCTTAGTTAGAAGTAGACAGGGGCAATCACACTATGGCTACACCTTC. Residues: CASSLVRSRQGQSHYGYTF. The complete variable domain, with remaining parts taken from reference TRBV7-2 and TRBJ1-2, reads GAGVSQSPSNKVTEKGKDVELRCDPISGHTALYWYRQSLGQGLEFLIYFQGNSAPDKSGLPSDRFSAERTGGSVSTLTIQRTQQEDSAVYLCASSLVRSRQGQSHYGYTFGSGTRLTVV.

The chain joins TRBV19 to TRBJ1-5, with D possibly being TRBD1 (5 bases). Germline CDR1 is LNHDA and CDR2 is SQIVND (reference sequence). Trimming pared 7 bases from V and 2 bases from J, leaving 15 bases between. The CDR3 contains 15 residues. CDR3 in DNA: TGTGCCAGTACCCCCGGGGGTGTAGGCAATCAGCCCCAGCATTTT. Its translation: CASTPGGVGNQPQHF.

This clone appeared a single time. The chain employs TRBV27 and TRBJ2-7; 8 bases are shared with TRBD2. The V gene end was trimmed by 3 bases and the J gene end by 7 bases; junction bases not matched to a gene: 5. In germline, CDR1 is MNHEY, CDR2 SMNVEV (reference sequence). The CDR3 extends over 13 amino acids. Written as DNA, the CDR3 is TGTGCCAGCAGTTTTAGCGGGGTAGGGGAGCAGTACTTC. Translation gives CASSFSGVGEQYF.

The genes are TRBV19 and TRBJ1-1; D is perhaps TRBD1 (5 bases). CDR1 and CDR2 (germline): LNHDA, SQIVND (reference sequence). V lost 9 bases and J lost 1, with 24 bases in between. This CDR3 is 17 amino acids long. The CDR3 region has the DNA TGTGCCAGCAAACCTAAGGGGCTGAGGAATCGGAACACTGAAGCTTTCTTT. Protein: CASKPKGLRNRNTEAFF.

The table lists this clone with a few counts. The sample carries other DNA sequences with the same CDR3. The J gene is TRBJ1-5, the V gene TRBV7-2, with D hard to call. Germline CDR1 SGHTA, CDR2 FQGNSA. V was cut by 1 base and J by 2 bases, with 12 bases left in between. The CDR3 covers 16 residues. DNA of the CDR3: TGTGCCAGCAGCTTAGTGGCAGGAGGCGGCAATCAGCCCCAGCATTTT. This gives the protein CASSLVAGGGNQPQHF. Full variable domain (outside the CDR3, taken from reference TRBV7-2 and TRBJ1-5): GAGVSQSPSNKVTEKGKDVELRCDPISGHTALYWYRQSLGQGLEFLIYFQGNSAPDKSGLPSDRFSAERTGGSVSTLTIQRTQQEDSAVYLCASSLVAGGGNQPQHFGDGTRLSIL.

V and J are TRBV19 and TRBJ2-7; TRBD2 matches 9 bases. The germline V gene encodes CDR1 LNHDA and CDR2 SQIVND (reference sequence). CDR3 length equals 16 residues. V lost 2 bases and J lost 3; bases outside the gene matches: 8. The CDR3 here is CASSIKASSGNYEQYF. CDR3 DNA sequence: TGTGCCAGTAGTATAAAGGCTTCTAGCGGGAACTACGAGCAGTACTTC.

The chain recombines TRBV6-4 with TRBJ2-3, with 12 bases identical to TRBD2. CDR1 is MRHNA and CDR2 is SNTAGT in the germline V gene. Trimming took 6 bases from V and 4 from J; bases not matched to a gene: 14. CDR3 length: 18 amino acids. CDR3 sequence reads: CASSPQPSSGGAADTQYF. CDR3 DNA: TGTGCCAGCAGCCCACAACCCTCTAGCGGGGGGGCCGCAGATACGCAGTATTTT.

The rearrangement uses TRBV7-2 and TRBJ2-2; 7 nucleotides line up with TRBD2. The germline gives CDR1 SGHTA, CDR2 FQGNSA. The ends lost 5 bases at V and 5 bases at J; junction bases unmatched: 5. CDR3 size: 14 residues. The CDR3 loop is CASSPQGGTGELFF. The CDR3 coding sequence is TGTGCCAGCAGCCCTCAGGGAGGGACCGGGGAGCTGTTTTTT.

The chain couples TRBV6-5 to TRBJ2-5; 7 nucleotides align to TRBD1. V gave up 9 bases and J gave up 0 bases; unmatched junction bases: 10. Germline CDR1 and CDR2: MNHEY and SVGAGI. This CDR3 is 15 amino acids long. The CDR3 region is CASARTGQDQETQYF. The CDR3 region has the DNA TGTGCCAGTGCCCGGACAGGACAAGACCAAGAGACCCAGTACTTC.

V and J are TRBV7-3 and TRBJ2-1; 9 bases line up with TRBD1. With 2 bases clipped from V and 5 bases from J, the junction kept 4 bases outside the gene matches. The CDR3 is 15 residues long. Germline CDR1 and CDR2: SGHTA and FQGTGA. In nucleotides, the CDR3 is TGTGCCAGCAGCTTATCCGGGGACAGGGACAATGAGCAGTTCTTC. The encoded protein is CASSLSGDRDNEQFF.

A note on this clone: Since a much larger clone is just one base distant, this may be a read error. This same CDR3 is encoded by further DNA sequences in the sample. This CDR3 reads CASSLGSGSSYEQYF. The DNA of the CDR3 is TGTGCCAGCAGCTTGGGGTCGGGGTCCTCCTACGAGCAGTACTTC. The genes are TRBV5-4 and TRBJ2-7; D is possibly TRBD2 (5 bases). V was cut by 0 bases and J by 0 bases, with 10 bases left in between. This CDR3 spans 15 amino acids. The germline V gene has CDR1 SGHNT and CDR2 YYREEE (reference sequence).

Here the CDR3 reads CASSYQAGSSYEQYF. CDR3 coding DNA: TGTGCCAGCAGTTACCAAGCAGGAAGCTCCTACGAGCAGTACTTC. The genes are TRBV6-5 and TRBJ2-7; D is unclear. This CDR3 comprises 15 residues. In germline, CDR1 is MNHEY, CDR2 SVGAGI. V was cut by 2 bases and J by 0 bases, with 11 bases left in between.

The chain couples TRBV7-2 to TRBJ2-5; D call uncertain. The germline V and J ends were trimmed by 2 bases and 2 bases, with 9 bases remaining between them. Germline V lookup: CDR1 SGHTA, CDR2 FQGNSA. The CDR3 has 14 residues. DNA of the CDR3: TGTGCCAGCAGCTTAACGGGTGGACAAGAGACCCAGTACTTC. It codes for CASSLTGGQETQYF.

The V and J genes are TRBV5-1 and TRBJ2-1; 11 bases align to TRBD1. V was clipped by 4 bases and J by 8 bases; unmatched bases: 11. This CDR3 spans 16 amino acids. Germline values: CDR1 SGHRS, CDR2 YFSETQ. The CDR3 reads CASSLTGTGGRDEQFF. For the CDR3, the DNA is TGCGCCAGCAGCCTGACCGGGACAGGGGGGCGCGATGAGCAGTTCTTC.

The chain links TRBV4-1 to TRBJ1-6, with unresolved D. There are 17 residues in the CDR3. CDR1 MGHRA and CDR2 YSYEKL come from the germline V gene. Trimming stripped 0 bases from V and 9 bases from J, with 18 bases between. The CDR3 DNA is TGCGCCAGCAGCCAAGATCGGCGGGGATCCAGTGGTTCACCCCTCCACTTT. This gives the protein CASSQDRRGSSGSPLHF.

The rearrangement links TRBV5-1 to TRBJ1-3; the D gene is possibly TRBD1 (6 bases). The CDR3 consists of 15 residues. The V end lost 3 bases, the J end lost 2 bases, and 12 bases lay between the germline ends. Per the germline V gene, CDR1 is SGHRS and CDR2 is YFSETQ. The CDR3 coding sequence is TGCGCCAGCAGCTGGGCCGGGACAACTGGAAACACCATATATTTT. Amino acid sequence: CASSWAGTTGNTIYF.

The rearrangement joins TRBV28 to TRBJ2-7, with D tentatively TRBD2 (5 bases). Germline V CDR1 and CDR2: MDHEN, SYDVKM. The CDR3 loop spans 15 amino acids. The germline V and J ends were trimmed by 5 bases and 0 bases, with 14 bases remaining between them. The CDR3 region is CASSQAGESSYEQYF. In DNA, the CDR3 is TGTGCCAGCAGTCAAGCCGGGGAAAGCTCCTACGAGCAGTACTTC.

This rearrangement joins TRBV5-8 to TRBJ1-2; 11 nucleotides line up with TRBD1. The ends lost 1 base at V and 5 bases at J; junction bases unmatched: 4. Germline-derived CDR1 and CDR2 are SGHTS and YDEGEE. The CDR3 is 15 residues long. The CDR3 DNA reads TGTGCCAGCAGCTTGACGGACAGGGGGCCTTATGGCTACACCTTC. Translated: CASSLTDRGPYGYTF.

This rearrangement joins TRBV19 to TRBJ1-2; D is ambiguous. The V gene's germline CDR1 is LNHDA and CDR2 SQIVND (reference sequence). V was shortened by 3 bases and J by 6 bases, with 8 bases between the two germline ends. This CDR3 has 12 amino acids. The CDR3: CASSILENGYTF. The CDR3 region has the DNA TGTGCCAGTAGTATTTTGGAGAATGGCTACACCTTC. The whole variable domain, remainder taken from reference TRBV19 and TRBJ1-2, is DGGITQSPKYLFRKEGQNVTLSCEQNLNHDAMYWYRQDPGQGLRLIYYSQIVNDFQKGDIAEGYSVSREKKESFPLTVTSAQKNPTAFYLCASSILENGYTFGSGTRLTVV.

This rearrangement joins TRBV4-1 to TRBJ1-4, with 7 bases lining up with TRBD1. The V segment lost 0 bases and the J segment 5 bases; nucleotides outside the gene matches: 6. The length of the CDR3 is 16 residues. Per the germline V gene, CDR1 is MGHRA and CDR2 is YSYEKL. CDR3 sequence reads: CASSQERWTGNEKLFF. CDR3 nucleotides: TGCGCCAGCAGCCAAGAAAGGTGGACAGGCAATGAAAAACTGTTTTTT.

The J gene is TRBJ1-1, the V gene TRBV4-1, with D maybe TRBD1 (6 bases). Trimming shortened V by 3 bases and J by 2 bases, and 16 bases separated the two germline ends. This CDR3 contains 16 residues. Per germline, CDR1 MGHRA and CDR2 YSYEKL. CDR3 loop: CASSQMTGTSNTEAFF. CDR3 nucleotide sequence: TGCGCCAGCAGCCAGATGACCGGGACATCTAACACTGAAGCTTTCTTT.

The chain is built from TRBV30 and TRBJ1-2; perhaps TRBD1 as D (6 bases). Trimming stripped 7 bases from V and 8 bases from J, with 20 bases between. CDR1 is GTSNPN, CDR2 SVGIG, per germline (reference sequence). The CDR3 runs to 13 residues. DNA for the CDR3: TGTGCCTTCTTCATAAACAGGGACAAAGGCTACACCTTC. Translated, it gives CAFFINRDKGYTF.

The rearrangement uses TRBV28 and TRBJ2-7; no reliable D call. The CDR3 contains 15 residues. V was trimmed by 6 bases and J by 5 bases, leaving 20 bases between them. Germline-derived CDR1 and CDR2 are MDHEN and SYDVKM. In DNA form, the CDR3 reads TGTGCCAGCAGCTCCTCCGGCGCAGGATCCCACGAGCAGTACTTC. Translation gives CASSSSGAGSHEQYF.

The chain employs TRBV6-5 and TRBJ1-2; a possible D gene is TRBD1 (5 bases). V was trimmed by 7 bases and J by 3 bases, leaving 9 bases between them. There are 12 residues in the CDR3. Germline CDR1 MNHEY, CDR2 SVGAGI. The CDR3 nucleotides read TGTGCCAGCACCACAGGTTACTATGGCTACACCTTC. Translated: CASTTGYYGYTF.

This clone was detected a few times. The chain carries TRBV7-6 and TRBJ1-2, with TRBD1 identical over 7 bases. CDR3 length: 16 residues. Germline CDR1 SGHVS, CDR2 FNYEAQ. After removal of 1 base from V and 4 bases from J, the junction contained 9 bases not matched to a gene. CDR3: CASSLGAAGGIYGYTF. DNA of the CDR3: TGTGCCAGCAGCTTAGGCGCGGCAGGGGGGATCTATGGCTACACCTTC.